This T cell receptor beta chain was obtained from a study of long-term antiretroviral therapy in people with HIV. At survey level, the immunoSEQ assay was run in its v3.0 version. Per sample, sequencing targeted about 40,000-50,000 T-cell genomes. Clones were read by immunoSEQ multiplex PCR, and TCRdb kept only the in-frame ones, dropping some. The table shows more than 15,000 clones, with around 80% occurring only once. Germline loops: CDR1 MGHRA, CDR2 YSYEKL. The CDR3 is made up of 18 amino acids. Trimming cost V 4 bases and J 1 base, with 21 bases left between them. Researchers secured at least one pre-ART and at least two post-ART PBMC samples from each donor. Prior to DNA extraction, the samples held roughly 0.9-10 million cryopreserved PBMC.

The source is a woman in her thirties or forties with HIV. The chain carries TRBV4-1 and TRBJ2-3; no clear D. The material was unsorted PBMCs, obtained at the start of antiretroviral therapy, before treatment. The CDR3 loop is CASSLPLPPGPRTDTQYF. CDR3 nucleotides: TGCGCCAGCAGCCTTCCCCTGCCCCCGGGCCCCCGCACAGATACGCAGTATTTT.